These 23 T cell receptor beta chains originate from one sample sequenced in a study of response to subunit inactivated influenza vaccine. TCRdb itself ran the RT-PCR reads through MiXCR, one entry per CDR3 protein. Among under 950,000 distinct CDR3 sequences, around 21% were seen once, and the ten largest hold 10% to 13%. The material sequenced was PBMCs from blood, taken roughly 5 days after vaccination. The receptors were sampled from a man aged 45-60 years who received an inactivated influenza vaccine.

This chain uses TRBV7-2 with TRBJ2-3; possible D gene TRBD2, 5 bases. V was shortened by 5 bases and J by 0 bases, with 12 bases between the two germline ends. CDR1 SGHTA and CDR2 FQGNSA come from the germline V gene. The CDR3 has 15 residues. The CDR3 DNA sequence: TGTGCCAGCAGCGCCCTGGGCGGGAGCACAGATACGCAGTATTTT. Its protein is CASSALGGSTDTQYF.

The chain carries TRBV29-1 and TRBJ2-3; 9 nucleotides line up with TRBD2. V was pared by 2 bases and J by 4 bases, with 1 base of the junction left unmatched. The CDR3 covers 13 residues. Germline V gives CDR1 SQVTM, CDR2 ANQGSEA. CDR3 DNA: TGCAGCGTTGAACGGACTAGCGCAGATACGCAGTATTTT. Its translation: CSVERTSADTQYF.

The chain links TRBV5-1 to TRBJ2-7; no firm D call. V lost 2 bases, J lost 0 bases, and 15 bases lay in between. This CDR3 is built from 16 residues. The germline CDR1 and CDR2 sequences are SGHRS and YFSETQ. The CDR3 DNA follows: TGCGCCAGCAGCTTACGTTGGGCGGAGAACTCCTACGAGCAGTACTTC. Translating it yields CASSLRWAENSYEQYF.

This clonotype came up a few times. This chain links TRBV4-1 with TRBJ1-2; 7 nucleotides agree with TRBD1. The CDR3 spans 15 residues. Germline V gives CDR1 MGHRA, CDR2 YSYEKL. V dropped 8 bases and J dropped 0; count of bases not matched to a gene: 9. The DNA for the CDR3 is TGCGCCAGCCGCCCGACAGGGCCGGCTAACTATGGCTACACCTTC. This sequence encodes CASRPTGPANYGYTF.

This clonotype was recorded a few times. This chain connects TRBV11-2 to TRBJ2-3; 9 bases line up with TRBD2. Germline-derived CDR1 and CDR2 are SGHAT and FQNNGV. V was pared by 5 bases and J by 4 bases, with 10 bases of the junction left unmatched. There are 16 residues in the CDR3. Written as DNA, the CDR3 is TGTGCCAGCAGCCATCGTTGGCGGGAGGGAGCAGATACGCAGTATTTT. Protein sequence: CASSHRWREGADTQYF.

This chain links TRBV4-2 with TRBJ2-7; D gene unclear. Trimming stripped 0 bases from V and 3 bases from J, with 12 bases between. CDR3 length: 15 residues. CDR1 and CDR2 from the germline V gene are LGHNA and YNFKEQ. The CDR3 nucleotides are TGTGCCAGCAGCCAAGAAGTCCCTAGTAGCTACGAGCAGTACTTC. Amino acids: CASSQEVPSSYEQYF.

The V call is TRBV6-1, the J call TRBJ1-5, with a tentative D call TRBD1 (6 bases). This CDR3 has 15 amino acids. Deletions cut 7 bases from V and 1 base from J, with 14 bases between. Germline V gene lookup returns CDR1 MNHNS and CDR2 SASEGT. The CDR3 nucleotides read TGTGCCAGCATGGGTGACAGGCGGAGCAATCAGCCCCAGCATTTT. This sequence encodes CASMGDRRSNQPQHF.

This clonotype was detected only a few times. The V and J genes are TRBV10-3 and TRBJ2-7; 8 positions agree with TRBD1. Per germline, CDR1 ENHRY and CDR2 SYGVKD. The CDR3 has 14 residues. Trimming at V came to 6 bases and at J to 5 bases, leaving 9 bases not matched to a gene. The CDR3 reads CAIRPSQGADEQYF. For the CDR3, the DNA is TGTGCCATCAGGCCCTCTCAGGGGGCCGACGAGCAGTACTTC.

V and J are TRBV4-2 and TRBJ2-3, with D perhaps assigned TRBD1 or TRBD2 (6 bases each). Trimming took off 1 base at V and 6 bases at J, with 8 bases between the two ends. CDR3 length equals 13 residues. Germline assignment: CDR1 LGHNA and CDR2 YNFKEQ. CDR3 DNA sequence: TGTGCCAGCAGCCAAGTAGGGGGGGATACGCAGTATTTT. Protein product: CASSQVGGDTQYF.

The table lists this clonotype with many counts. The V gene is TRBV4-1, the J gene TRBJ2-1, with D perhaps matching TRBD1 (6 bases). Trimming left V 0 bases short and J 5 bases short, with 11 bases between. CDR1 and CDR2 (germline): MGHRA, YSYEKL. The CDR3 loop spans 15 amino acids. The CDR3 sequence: CASSQDPGVNNEQFF. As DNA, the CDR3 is TGCGCCAGCAGCCAAGACCCAGGGGTCAACAATGAGCAGTTCTTC.

The CDR3 nucleotides are TGTGCCACCAGTGATTTAGGGACTAGCGGGGGTCAAGAGACCCAGTACTTC. It is translated as CATSDLGTSGGQETQYF. The J gene is TRBJ2-5, the V gene TRBV24-1; 14 bases fit TRBD2. Germline loops: CDR1 KGHDR, CDR2 SFDVKD. The V segment lost 1 base and the J segment 2 bases; nucleotides outside the gene matches: 2. There are 17 residues in the CDR3.

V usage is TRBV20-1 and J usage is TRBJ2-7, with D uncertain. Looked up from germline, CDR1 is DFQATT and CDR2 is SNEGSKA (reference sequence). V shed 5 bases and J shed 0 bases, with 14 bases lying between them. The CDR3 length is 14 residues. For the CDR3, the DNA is TGCAGTGCTCCTACTTTAGGCGGCTCCTACGAGCAGTACTTC. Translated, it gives CSAPTLGGSYEQYF.

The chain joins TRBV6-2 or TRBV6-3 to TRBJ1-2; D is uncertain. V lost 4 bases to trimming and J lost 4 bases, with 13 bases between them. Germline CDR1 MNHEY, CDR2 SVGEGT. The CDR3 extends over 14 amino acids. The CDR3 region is CASSSTPAGYGYTF. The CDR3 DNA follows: TGTGCCAGCAGTTCCACTCCGGCCGGCTATGGCTACACCTTC.

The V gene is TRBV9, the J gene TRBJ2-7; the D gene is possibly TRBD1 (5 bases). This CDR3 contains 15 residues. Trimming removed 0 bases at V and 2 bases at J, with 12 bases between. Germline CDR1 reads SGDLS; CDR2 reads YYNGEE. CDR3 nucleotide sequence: TGTGCCAGCAGCGTAGGACCGACAGAACCCTACGAGCAGTACTTC. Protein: CASSVGPTEPYEQYF.

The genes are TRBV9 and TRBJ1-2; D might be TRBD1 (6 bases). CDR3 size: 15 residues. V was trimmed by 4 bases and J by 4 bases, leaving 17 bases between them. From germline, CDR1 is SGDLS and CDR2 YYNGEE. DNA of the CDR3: TGTGCCAGCAGCCCCCGGGGGCAGGCCGCCTATGGCTACACCTTC. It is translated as CASSPRGQAAYGYTF.

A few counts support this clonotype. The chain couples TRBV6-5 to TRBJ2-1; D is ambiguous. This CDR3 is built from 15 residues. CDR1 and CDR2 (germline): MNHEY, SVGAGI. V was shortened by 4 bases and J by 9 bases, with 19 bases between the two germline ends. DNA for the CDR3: TGTGCCAGCAGTTCCTCTTTAACTACTTGGGGTGAGCAGTTCTTC. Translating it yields CASSSSLTTWGEQFF.

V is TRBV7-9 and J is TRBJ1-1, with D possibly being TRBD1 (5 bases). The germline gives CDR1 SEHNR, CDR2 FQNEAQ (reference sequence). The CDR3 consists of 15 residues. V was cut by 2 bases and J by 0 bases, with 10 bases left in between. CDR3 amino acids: CASSLQGAMNTEAFF. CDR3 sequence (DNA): TGTGCCAGCAGCTTACAGGGCGCGATGAACACTGAAGCTTTCTTT.

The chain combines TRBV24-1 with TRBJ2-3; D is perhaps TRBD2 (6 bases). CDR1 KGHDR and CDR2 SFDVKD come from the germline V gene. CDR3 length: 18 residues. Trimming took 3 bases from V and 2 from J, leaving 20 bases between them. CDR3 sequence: CATSDPPGGKAHTDTQYF. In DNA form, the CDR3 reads TGTGCCACCAGTGATCCCCCCGGAGGGAAGGCTCACACAGATACGCAGTATTTT.

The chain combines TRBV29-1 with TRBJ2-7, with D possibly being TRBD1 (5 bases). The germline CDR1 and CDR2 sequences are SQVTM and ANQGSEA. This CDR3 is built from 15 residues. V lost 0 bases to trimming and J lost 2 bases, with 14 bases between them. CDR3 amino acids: CSVEDKAGFPYEQYF. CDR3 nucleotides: TGCAGCGTTGAAGACAAGGCAGGGTTTCCCTACGAGCAGTACTTC.

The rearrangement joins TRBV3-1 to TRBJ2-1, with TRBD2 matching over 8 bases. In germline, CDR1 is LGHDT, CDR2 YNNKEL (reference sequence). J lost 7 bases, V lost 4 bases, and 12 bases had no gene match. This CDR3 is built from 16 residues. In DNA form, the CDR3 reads TGTGCCAGCAGCCGCACGGGACTAGTGAATTTGAATGAGCAGTTCTTC. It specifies CASSRTGLVNLNEQFF.

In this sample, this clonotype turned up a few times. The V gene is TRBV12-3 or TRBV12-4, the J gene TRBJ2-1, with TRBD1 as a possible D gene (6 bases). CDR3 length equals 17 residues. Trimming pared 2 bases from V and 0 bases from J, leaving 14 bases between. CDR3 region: CASSLLGQGSSYNEQFF. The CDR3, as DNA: TGTGCCAGCAGTTTATTGGGACAAGGGAGCTCCTACAATGAGCAGTTCTTC.

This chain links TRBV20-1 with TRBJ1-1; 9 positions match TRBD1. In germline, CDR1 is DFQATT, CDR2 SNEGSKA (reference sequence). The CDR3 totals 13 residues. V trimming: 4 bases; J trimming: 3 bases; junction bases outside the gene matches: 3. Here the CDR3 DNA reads TGCAGTGCTAATACAGGGGGCGACACTGAAGCTTTCTTT. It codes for CSANTGGDTEAFF.

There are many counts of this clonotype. The CDR3 DNA sequence: TGTGCCATCACCAGACAAGTTAATTCACCCCTCCACTTT. Translation: CAITRQVNSPLHF. This rearrangement joins TRBV10-3 to TRBJ1-6; D call uncertain. Germline values: CDR1 ENHRY, CDR2 SYGVKD. The germline V and J ends were trimmed by 7 bases and 6 bases, with 10 bases remaining between them. The CDR3 runs to 13 residues.